This T cell receptor beta chain was recovered during a study of blood T cells in healthy people across ages. Combining a sample-barcoded 5' primer with a J-beta primer mix, a second PCR ran for 7 to 11 cycles. TCRdb itself ran the 5' RACE reads through MiXCR, one entry per CDR3 protein. The sample lists 1,800,000 or so distinct CDR3 sequences; roughly two fifths were seen once. There are 14 residues in the CDR3. Trimming cost V 6 bases and J 2 bases, with 13 bases left between them. Germline CDR1 and CDR2: SQVTM and ANQGSEA. Collection of 9.5 to 10 milliliters of peripheral blood was performed for each donor.

This receptor was taken from a human donor in good health. Material for sequencing was blood. This chain links TRBV29-1 with TRBJ2-2; perhaps TRBD1 as D (6 bases). CDR3 coding DNA: TGCAGCGTGCGACAGGTTTCTAACACCGGGGAGCTGTTTTTT. It codes for CSVRQVSNTGELFF.